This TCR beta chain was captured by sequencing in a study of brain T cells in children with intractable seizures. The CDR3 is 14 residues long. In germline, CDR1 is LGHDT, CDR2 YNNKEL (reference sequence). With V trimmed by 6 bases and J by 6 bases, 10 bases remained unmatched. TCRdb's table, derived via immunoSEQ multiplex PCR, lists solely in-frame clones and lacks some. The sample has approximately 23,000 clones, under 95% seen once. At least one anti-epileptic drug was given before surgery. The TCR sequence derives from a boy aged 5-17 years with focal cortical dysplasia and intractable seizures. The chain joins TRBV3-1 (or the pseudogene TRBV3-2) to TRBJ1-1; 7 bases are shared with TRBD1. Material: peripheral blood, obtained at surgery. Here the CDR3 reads CASSLRQGSSEAFF. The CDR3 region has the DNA TGTGCCAGCAGTCTCAGACAGGGTAGTTCTGAAGCTTTCTTT.